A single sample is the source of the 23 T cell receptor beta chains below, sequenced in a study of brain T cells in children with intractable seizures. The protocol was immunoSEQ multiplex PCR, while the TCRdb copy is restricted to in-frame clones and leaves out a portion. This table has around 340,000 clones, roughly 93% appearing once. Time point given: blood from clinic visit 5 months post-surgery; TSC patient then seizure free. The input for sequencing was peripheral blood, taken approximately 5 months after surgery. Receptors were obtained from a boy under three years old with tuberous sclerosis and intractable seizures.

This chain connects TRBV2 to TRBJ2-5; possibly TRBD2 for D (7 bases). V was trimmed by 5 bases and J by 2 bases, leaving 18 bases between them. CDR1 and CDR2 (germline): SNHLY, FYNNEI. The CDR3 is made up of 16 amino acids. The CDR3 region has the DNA TGTGCCAGCAGTCCCCGGGGGGAGAGGGGGCAAGAGACCCAGTACTTC. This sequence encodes CASSPRGERGQETQYF.

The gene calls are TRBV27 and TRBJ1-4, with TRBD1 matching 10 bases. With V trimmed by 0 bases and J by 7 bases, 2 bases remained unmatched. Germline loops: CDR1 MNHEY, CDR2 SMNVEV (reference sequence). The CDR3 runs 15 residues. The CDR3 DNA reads TGTGCCAGCAGTTTATCGCGGGACAGGGGTGAAAAACTGTTTTTT. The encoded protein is CASSLSRDRGEKLFF.

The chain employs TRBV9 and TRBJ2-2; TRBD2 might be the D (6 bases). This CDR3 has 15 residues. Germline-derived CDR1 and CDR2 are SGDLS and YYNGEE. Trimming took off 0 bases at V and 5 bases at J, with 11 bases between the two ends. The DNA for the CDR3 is TGTGCCAGCAGCGTAGAACGGGAGACTACCGGGGAGCTGTTTTTT. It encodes CASSVERETTGELFF.

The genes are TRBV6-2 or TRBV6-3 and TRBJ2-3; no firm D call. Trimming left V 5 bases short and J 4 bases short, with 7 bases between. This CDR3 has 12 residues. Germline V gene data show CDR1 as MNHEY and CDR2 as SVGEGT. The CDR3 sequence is CASSQLPDTQYF. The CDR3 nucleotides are TGTGCCAGCAGTCAACTACCAGATACGCAGTATTTT.

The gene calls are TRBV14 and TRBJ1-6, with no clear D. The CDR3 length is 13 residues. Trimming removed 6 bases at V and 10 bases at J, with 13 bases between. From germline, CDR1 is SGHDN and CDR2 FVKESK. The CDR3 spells CASRQIATSPLHF. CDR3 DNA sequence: TGTGCCAGCAGACAGATTGCGACGTCACCCCTCCACTTT.

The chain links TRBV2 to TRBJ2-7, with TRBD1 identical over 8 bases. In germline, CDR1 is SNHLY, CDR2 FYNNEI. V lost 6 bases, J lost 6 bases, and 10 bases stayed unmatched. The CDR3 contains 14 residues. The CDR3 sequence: CASRPDRGVFEQYF. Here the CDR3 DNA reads TGTGCCAGCAGACCCGACAGGGGAGTTTTCGAGCAGTACTTC. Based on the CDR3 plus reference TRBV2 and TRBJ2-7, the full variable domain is EPEVTQTPSHQVTQMGQEVILRCVPISNHLYFYWYRQILGQKVEFLVSFYNNEISEKSEIFDDQFSVERPDGSNFTLKIRSTKLEDSAMYFCASRPDRGVFEQYFGPGTRLTVT.

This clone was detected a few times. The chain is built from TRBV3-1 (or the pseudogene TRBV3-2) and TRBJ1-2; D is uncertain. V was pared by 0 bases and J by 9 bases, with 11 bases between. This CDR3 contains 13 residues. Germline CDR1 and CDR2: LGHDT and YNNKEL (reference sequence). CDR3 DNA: TGTGCCAGCAGCCAAGAGGGCAGTAAGAGCTACACCTTC. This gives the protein CASSQEGSKSYTF.

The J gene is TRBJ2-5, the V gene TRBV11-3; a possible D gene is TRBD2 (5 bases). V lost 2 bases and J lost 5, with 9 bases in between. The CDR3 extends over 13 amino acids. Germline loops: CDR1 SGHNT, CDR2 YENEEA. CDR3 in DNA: TGTGCCAGCAGCTTAAGTAGCGACGAGACCCAGTACTTC. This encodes CASSLSSDETQYF.

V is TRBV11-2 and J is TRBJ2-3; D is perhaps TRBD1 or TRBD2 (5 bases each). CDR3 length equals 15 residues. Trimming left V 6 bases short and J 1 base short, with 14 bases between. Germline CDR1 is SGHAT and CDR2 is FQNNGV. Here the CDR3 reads CASSPLGDGTDTQYF. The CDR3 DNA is TGTGCCAGCAGTCCTCTCGGGGACGGCACAGATACGCAGTATTTT.

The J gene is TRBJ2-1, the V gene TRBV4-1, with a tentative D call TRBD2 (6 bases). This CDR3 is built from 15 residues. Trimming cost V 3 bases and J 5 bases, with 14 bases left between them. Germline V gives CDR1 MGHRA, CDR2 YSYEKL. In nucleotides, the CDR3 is TGCGCCAGCAGCCATCCCGAGCGCGGGGACAATGAGCAGTTCTTC. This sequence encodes CASSHPERGDNEQFF.

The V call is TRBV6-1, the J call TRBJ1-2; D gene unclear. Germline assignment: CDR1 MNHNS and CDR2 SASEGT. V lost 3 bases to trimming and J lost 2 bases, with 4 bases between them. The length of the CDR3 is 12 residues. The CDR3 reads CASSDRNYGYTF. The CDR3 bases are TGTGCCAGCAGTGACAGAAACTATGGCTACACCTTC.

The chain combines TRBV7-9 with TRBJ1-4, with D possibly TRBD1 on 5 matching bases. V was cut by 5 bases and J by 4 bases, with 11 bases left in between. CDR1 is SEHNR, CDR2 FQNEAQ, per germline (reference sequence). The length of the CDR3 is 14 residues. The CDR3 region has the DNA TGTGCCAGCAGCACCGGGACGGATAATGAAAAACTGTTTTTT. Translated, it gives CASSTGTDNEKLFF.

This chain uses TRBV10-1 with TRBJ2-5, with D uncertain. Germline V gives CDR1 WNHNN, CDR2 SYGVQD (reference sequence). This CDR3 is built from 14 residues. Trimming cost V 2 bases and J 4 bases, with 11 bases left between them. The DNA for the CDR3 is TGCGCCAGCAGTGAGGGGTTAGGGATAGAGACCCAGTACTTC. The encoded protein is CASSEGLGIETQYF.

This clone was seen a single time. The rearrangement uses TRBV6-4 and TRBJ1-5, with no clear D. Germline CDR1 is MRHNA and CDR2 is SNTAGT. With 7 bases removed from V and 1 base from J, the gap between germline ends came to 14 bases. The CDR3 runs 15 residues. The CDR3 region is CASTQEGMSNQPQHF. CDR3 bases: TGTGCCAGCACCCAGGAGGGTATGAGCAATCAGCCCCAGCATTTT.

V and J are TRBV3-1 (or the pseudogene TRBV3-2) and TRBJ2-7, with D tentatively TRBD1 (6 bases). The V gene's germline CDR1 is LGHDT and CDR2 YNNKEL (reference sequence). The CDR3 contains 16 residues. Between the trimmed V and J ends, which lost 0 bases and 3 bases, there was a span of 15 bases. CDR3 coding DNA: TGTGCCAGCAGCCAAGATGAGGGGGAATTGAGCTACGAGCAGTACTTC. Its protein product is CASSQDEGELSYEQYF.

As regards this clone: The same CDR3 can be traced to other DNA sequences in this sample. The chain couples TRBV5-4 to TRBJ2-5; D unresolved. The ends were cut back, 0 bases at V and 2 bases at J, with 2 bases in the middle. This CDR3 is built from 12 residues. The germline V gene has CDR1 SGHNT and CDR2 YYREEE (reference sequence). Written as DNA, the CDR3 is TGTGCCAGCAGCTTGGTTCAAGAGACCCAGTACTTC. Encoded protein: CASSLVQETQYF.

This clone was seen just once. CDR3 amino acids: CASSHGQGADTQYF. CDR3 sequence (DNA): TGTGCCAGCAGTCACGGACAGGGCGCAGATACGCAGTATTTT. The V call is TRBV27, the J call TRBJ2-3, with 8 nucleotides matching TRBD1. This CDR3 has 14 residues. Germline lookup yields CDR1 MNHEY and CDR2 SMNVEV (reference sequence). V was pared by 5 bases and J by 4 bases, with 5 bases of the junction left unmatched.

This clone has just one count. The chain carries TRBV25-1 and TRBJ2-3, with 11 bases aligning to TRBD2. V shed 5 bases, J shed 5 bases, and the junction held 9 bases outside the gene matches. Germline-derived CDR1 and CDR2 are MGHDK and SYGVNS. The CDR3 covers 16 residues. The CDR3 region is CASSPTVAGGLDTQYF. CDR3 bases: TGTGCCAGCAGTCCGACGGTAGCGGGAGGGTTAGATACGCAGTATTTT.

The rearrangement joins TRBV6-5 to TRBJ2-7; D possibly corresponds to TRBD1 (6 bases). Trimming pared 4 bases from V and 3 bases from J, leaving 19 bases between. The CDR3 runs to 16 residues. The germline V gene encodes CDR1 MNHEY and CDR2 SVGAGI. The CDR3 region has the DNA TGTGCCAGCAGTTCCCACCTCGGACGGACAGACTACGAGCAGTACTTC. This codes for CASSSHLGRTDYEQYF.

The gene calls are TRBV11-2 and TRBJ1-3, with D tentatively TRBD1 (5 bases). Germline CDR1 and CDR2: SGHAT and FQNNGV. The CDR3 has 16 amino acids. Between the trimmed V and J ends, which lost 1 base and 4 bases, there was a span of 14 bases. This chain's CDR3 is CASSLVPGPFGNTIYF. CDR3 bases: TGTGCCAGCAGCTTAGTCCCAGGGCCTTTCGGAAACACCATATATTTT.

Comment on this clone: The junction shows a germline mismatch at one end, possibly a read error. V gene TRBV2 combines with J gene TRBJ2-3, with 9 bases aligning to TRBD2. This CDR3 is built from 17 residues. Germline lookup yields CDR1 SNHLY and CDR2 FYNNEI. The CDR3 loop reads CASSEENLAGETDTQYF. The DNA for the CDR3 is TGTGCCAGCAGCGAAGAAAATTTAGCGGGAGAAACAGATACGCAGTATTTT.

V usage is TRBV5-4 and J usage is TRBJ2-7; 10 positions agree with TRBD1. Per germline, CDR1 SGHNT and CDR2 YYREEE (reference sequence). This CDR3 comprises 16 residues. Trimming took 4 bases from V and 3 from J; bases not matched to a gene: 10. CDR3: CASSRLGGQGSYEQYF. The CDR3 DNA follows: TGTGCCAGCAGCCGTTTAGGGGGACAGGGGAGCTACGAGCAGTACTTC.

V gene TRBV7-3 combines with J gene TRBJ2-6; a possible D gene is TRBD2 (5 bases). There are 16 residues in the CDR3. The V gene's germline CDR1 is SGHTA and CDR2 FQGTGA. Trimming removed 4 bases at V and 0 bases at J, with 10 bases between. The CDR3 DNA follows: TGTGCCAGCAGCTCCGTAGCGAACTCTGGGGCCAACGTCCTGACTTTC. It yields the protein CASSSVANSGANVLTF. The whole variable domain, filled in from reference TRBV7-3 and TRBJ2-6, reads GAGVSQTPSNKVTEKGKYVELRCDPISGHTALYWYRQSLGQGPEFLIYFQGTGAADDSGLPNDRFFAVRPEGSVSTLKIQRTERGDSAVYLCASSSVANSGANVLTFGAGSRLTVL.